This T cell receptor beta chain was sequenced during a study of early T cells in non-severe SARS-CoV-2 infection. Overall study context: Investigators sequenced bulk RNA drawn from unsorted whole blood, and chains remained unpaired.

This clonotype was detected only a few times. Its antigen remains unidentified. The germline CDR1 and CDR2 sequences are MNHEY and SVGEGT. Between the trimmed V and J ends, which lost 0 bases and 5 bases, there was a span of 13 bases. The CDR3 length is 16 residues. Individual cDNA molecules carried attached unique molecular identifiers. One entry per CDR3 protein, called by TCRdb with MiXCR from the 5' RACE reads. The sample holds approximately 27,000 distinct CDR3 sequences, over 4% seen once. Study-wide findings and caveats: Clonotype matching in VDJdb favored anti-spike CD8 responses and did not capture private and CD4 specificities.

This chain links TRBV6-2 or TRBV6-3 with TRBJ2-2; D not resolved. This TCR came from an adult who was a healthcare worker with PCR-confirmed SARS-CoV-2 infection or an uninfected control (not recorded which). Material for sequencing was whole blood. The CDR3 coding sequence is TGTGCCAGCAGTTACTCCTTAACAAGTATAACCGGGGAGCTGTTTTTT. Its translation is CASSYSLTSITGELFF.